A single sample gave rise to the 18 T cell receptor beta chains below, sequenced in a study of blood T cells in healthy people across ages. A J-beta primer mix and a sample-barcoded 5' primer were used in a second PCR of roughly 6 to 11 cycles. TCRdb redid the calling of the 5' RACE reads with MiXCR, one entry per CDR3 protein. Altogether hundreds of thousands of distinct CDR3 sequences are present, 62% being singletons, with the ten largest covering around a quarter. The sequencing input was blood. The origin of the receptors is a young man in good health.

The V call is TRBV12-3 or TRBV12-4, the J call TRBJ2-7, with a weak D call TRBD2 (7 bases). Trimming removed 5 bases from V and 7 bases from J, with 15 bases in between. CDR3 length: 13 residues. CDR3 amino acids: CASSNRGGEEQYF. The DNA of the CDR3 is TGTGCCAGCAGTAATAGGGGGGGGGAAGAGCAGTACTTC.

Of note for this clonotype: Its ends do not fully match the called genes, so a read error is possible. The chain is built from TRBV7-6 and TRBJ2-1, with 7 bases aligning to TRBD1. The CDR3 has 14 amino acids. Germline V gene sequence: CDR1 SGHVS, CDR2 FNYEAQ. In DNA, the CDR3 is TGTGCCGGCAGCTTAGGGGACAGTTACAATGAGCAGTTCTTC. Translated: CAGSLGDSYNEQFF.

The chain combines TRBV29-1 with TRBJ1-2; D remains unclear. V dropped 2 bases and J dropped 3 bases, with 10 bases sitting between them. Germline assignment: CDR1 SQVTM and CDR2 ANQGSEA. The CDR3 is made up of 13 amino acids. Here the CDR3 reads CSVEWWADYGYTF. The CDR3 region has the DNA TGCAGCGTTGAATGGTGGGCAGACTATGGCTACACCTTC.

This clonotype was seen a handful of times. This chain connects TRBV29-1 to TRBJ2-7, with D possibly called TRBD1 or TRBD2 (5 bases each). The CDR3 has 14 amino acids. Between the trimmed V and J ends, which lost 5 bases and 5 bases, there was a span of 19 bases. Germline V gives CDR1 SQVTM, CDR2 ANQGSEA. The CDR3 nucleotides are TGCAGCGTTAGGCCGGGGCTAGTCGCCCACGAGCAGTACTTC. It codes for CSVRPGLVAHEQYF.

This chain connects TRBV18 to TRBJ1-1, with D uncertain. V lost 4 bases and J lost 5, with 11 bases in between. This CDR3 comprises 13 residues. CDR1 and CDR2 (germline): KGHSH, LQKENI. DNA for the CDR3: TGTGCCAGCTCACAATCGCGGCAGACTGAAGCTTTCTTT. Translation gives CASSQSRQTEAFF.

The chain combines TRBV2 with TRBJ1-2, with D unresolved. V was clipped by 3 bases and J by 8 bases, with 4 bases between them. CDR1 and CDR2 from the germline V gene are SNHLY and FYNNEI. This CDR3 is 10 amino acids long. CDR3: CASSEPGYTF. CDR3 DNA: TGTGCCAGCAGTGAGCCGGGCTACACCTTC.

The rearrangement joins TRBV29-1 to TRBJ2-7, with D possibly being TRBD1 or TRBD2 (5 bases each). Trimming removed 6 bases at V and 4 bases at J, with 13 bases between. This CDR3 has 12 amino acids. Germline assignment: CDR1 SQVTM and CDR2 ANQGSEA. Here the CDR3 DNA reads TGCAGCGTCGAACTAGGGGCGTACGAGCAGTACTTC. It translates to CSVELGAYEQYF.

The rearrangement uses TRBV20-1 and TRBJ2-7, with D possibly matching TRBD2 (6 bases). Germline CDR1 and CDR2: DFQATT and SNEGSKA (reference sequence). V was trimmed by 4 bases and J by 9 bases, leaving 16 bases between them. CDR3 length: 12 residues. The CDR3 is CSATEGRTRQYF. Written as DNA, the CDR3 is TGCAGTGCTACGGAGGGCAGGACACGGCAGTACTTC.

This clonotype was found once. V and J are TRBV12-3 or TRBV12-4 and TRBJ1-1, with a tentative D call TRBD1 (5 bases). Trimming pared 6 bases from V and 5 bases from J, leaving 13 bases between. There are 13 residues in the CDR3. The CDR3 loop is CASRGEVRTEAFF. CDR3 bases: TGTGCCAGCAGAGGGGAGGTTCGGACTGAAGCTTTCTTT.

The rearrangement joins TRBV3-1 to TRBJ2-1; D not resolved. The CDR3 has 14 residues. Per germline, CDR1 LGHDT and CDR2 YNNKEL (reference sequence). V dropped 3 bases and J dropped 2 bases, with 8 bases sitting between them. The CDR3 nucleotides are TGTGCCAGCAGCCAGACGGAGACCTACAATGAGCAGTTCTTC. Residues: CASSQTETYNEQFF.

This chain links TRBV29-1 with TRBJ2-7; D not resolved. The CDR3 sequence is 13 residues long. Trimming shortened V by 1 base and J by 0 bases, and 7 bases separated the two germline ends. Germline-derived CDR1 and CDR2 are SQVTM and ANQGSEA. The CDR3 sequence is CSVEVANSYEQYF. The CDR3 region has the DNA TGCAGCGTTGAAGTCGCCAACTCCTACGAGCAGTACTTC.

CDR3 nucleotide sequence: TGCGCCAGCAGCTTGCCCCGGGACAGGGGGAGCTCCTACAATGAGCAGTACTTC. Translation: CASSLPRDRGSSYNEQYF. V is TRBV5-1 and J is TRBJ2-1; 11 bases match TRBD1. The DNA matches TRBJ2-7 better at its end, which makes the J call doubtful. CDR1 is SGHRS and CDR2 is YFSETQ in the germline V gene. The CDR3 has 18 amino acids.

This clonotype occurred a few times. The chain combines TRBV5-1 with TRBJ2-4, with D possibly matching TRBD1 (6 bases). Germline V lookup: CDR1 SGHRS, CDR2 YFSETQ. CDR3 length: 15 residues. V dropped 5 bases and J dropped 6 bases, with 18 bases sitting between them. DNA of the CDR3: TGCGCCAGCAGACAGGGACCCGAGGGTGGAAACATTCAGTACTTC. Residues: CASRQGPEGGNIQYF. The variable domain in full, with the rest retrieved from reference TRBV5-1 and TRBJ2-4, is KAGVTQTPRYLIKTRGQQVTLSCSPISGHRSVSWYQQTPGQGLQFLFEYFSETQRNKGNFPGRFSGRQFSNSRSEMNVSTLELGDSALYLCASRQGPEGGNIQYFGAGTRLSVL.

Comment on this clonotype: Its ends do not fully match the called genes, so a read error is possible. The chain combines TRBV5-6 with TRBJ2-5; D is ambiguous. TRBJ2-7 explains the end of the DNA better; the J call may be wrong. The CDR3 runs to 14 residues. Germline CDR1 reads SGHDT; CDR2 reads YYEEEE. CDR3 loop: CASSWKGSSNEQYF. The DNA of the CDR3 is TGTGCCAGCAGCTGGAAGGGCAGCTCCAACGAGCAGTACTTC.

The V gene is TRBV4-2, the J gene TRBJ2-7; maybe TRBD1 (5 bases). V was clipped by 9 bases and J by 0 bases, with 15 bases between them. The CDR3 runs to 14 residues. In germline, CDR1 is LGHNA, CDR2 YNFKEQ. CDR3 DNA sequence: TGTGCCAGGAGAGGTAAAAGGGGCTCCTACGAGCAGTACTTC. The encoded protein is CARRGKRGSYEQYF.

The chain employs TRBV9 and TRBJ1-6; 7 nucleotides match TRBD1. CDR3 size: 15 residues. Germline loops: CDR1 SGDLS, CDR2 YYNGEE. The V and J ends lost 3 bases and 4 bases, in that order; junction bases with no gene match: 4. CDR3 region: CASSEQGTYNSPLHF. The DNA of the CDR3 is TGTGCCAGCAGCGAACAGGGGACTTATAATTCACCCCTCCACTTT.

This chain connects TRBV5-1 to TRBJ1-1; 9 nucleotides match TRBD1. The CDR3 sequence is 16 residues long. Trimming removed 0 bases from V and 4 bases from J; junction bases left unmatched: 7. Germline CDR1 reads SGHRS; CDR2 reads YFSETQ. The CDR3: CASSLGVGTGSTEAFF. As DNA, the CDR3 is TGCGCCAGCAGCTTGGGTGTTGGGACAGGGTCCACTGAAGCTTTCTTT. Supplemented by reference TRBV5-1 and TRBJ1-1, the full variable domain reads KAGVTQTPRYLIKTRGQQVTLSCSPISGHRSVSWYQQTPGQGLQFLFEYFSETQRNKGNFPGRFSGRQFSNSRSEMNVSTLELGDSALYLCASSLGVGTGSTEAFFGQGTRLTVV.

The chain carries TRBV5-1 and TRBJ2-1; 8 bases align to TRBD2. V trimming: 4 bases; J trimming: 9 bases; junction bases outside the gene matches: 9. The germline V gene has CDR1 SGHRS and CDR2 YFSETQ. This CDR3 spans 14 amino acids. CDR3 bases: TGCGCCAGCAGCGCGACCGGGGGGGCCGTTGAGCAGTTCTTC. Its translation: CASSATGGAVEQFF.